Below, one TCR beta chain is given with its context. Its antigen remains unidentified. It is likely a read error, because the conserved phenylalanine at the end of the CDR3 is missing. With 500 ng total RNA as template and a constant-region primer, TCR beta cDNA was made. Libraries of TCR beta came from three nested multiplex PCR rounds with slightly modified ARM-PCR. The first two PCR rounds used TRBV1-TRBV30 primers with a Cbeta primer, approximately 10 cycles each. Each CDR3 protein is one row after TCRdb ran MiXCR on the multiplex PCR reads. Counted here are around 29,000 distinct CDR3 sequences, 76% occurring once; the ten biggest clones make up about 35%. Trimming removed 8 bases from V and 2 bases from J, with 16 bases in between. The CDR3 is 14 amino acids. CDR1 and CDR2 (germline): MNHEY, SVGAGI. The sample comes from a study of tumor-infiltrating lymphocytes in primary liver carcinoma. Looking at the study overall: Aged between 30 and 69 years, the patients were men and women.

Findings of the study overall: There were only about 7.5-25% of top clones found in all five tumor regions. Lower overlap was observed for tumor-adjacent and tumor-blood pairs relative to tumor region pairs.

Joint extraction of RNA and DNA used roughly 20-33 mg of bulk tissue that was unsorted. The sequenced sample consisted of liver tumor tissue from sampling region 5. Documented subset: tumor region T5, tumor centre. This clonotype was sampled from a man in his forties with primary liver carcinoma and hepatitis B virus infection. The gene calls are TRBV6-5 and TRBJ2-7; perhaps D is TRBD1 or TRBD2 (5 bases each). This CDR3 reads CASPTRGTAYEQYL. In DNA form, the CDR3 reads TGTGCCAGCCCTACTAGAGGGACGGCCTACGAGCAGTACTTA.